Listed below are T cell receptor beta chains from one sample, sequenced in a study of regulatory T cells in long-lasting Graves disease. One entry per CDR3 protein, called by TCRdb with MiXCR from the multiplex PCR reads. This sample yields under 500,000 distinct CDR3 sequences, of which approximately 16% are seen a single time; roughly a tenth belongs to the top ten. This sample also belongs to another study, concerning T cells in Graves' hyperthyroidism and ophthalmopathy.

The sequences come from peripheral blood mononuclear cells (PBMCs), collected at new diagnosis, from a patient treated with antithyroid drugs. These receptors came from a woman aged 30 to 39 with Graves disease. CDR3s include the opening cysteine and the closing phenylalanine or tryptophan. A D gene is named only where the DNA matches it firmly. Some rows have no size entry. The others give once, few or many, or a class for an expanded clone.

CATSRDVRGKWNSPLHF TGTGCCACCAGCAGAGATGTTCGGGGGAAGTGGAATTCACCCCTCCACTTT TRBV15 - TRBJ1-6 -
CASGSSGGDNEQFF TGTGCTAGTGGTTCTAGCGGAGGAGACAATGAGCAGTTCTTC TRBV12-5 many TRBJ2-1 TRBD2
CASKGLREGGETQYF TGTGCCAGCAAGGGTCTAAGGGAAGGAGGGGAGACCCAGTACTTC TRBV2 many TRBJ2-5 -
CASWAKGSKEGYTF TGTGCCAGTTGGGCAAAGGGGAGCAAAGAAGGCTACACCTTC TRBV6-2/TRBV6-3 many TRBJ1-2 -
CASSPIRLSSYEQYF TGTGCCAGCAGTCCCATTCGCCTGAGCTCCTACGAGCAGTACTTC TRBV27 many TRBJ2-7 -
CSARPTRTSSYEQYF TGCAGTGCTAGACCGACCAGGACTAGCTCCTACGAGCAGTACTTC TRBV20-1 - TRBJ2-7 TRBD2
CASSIGQINEQFF TGTGCCAGCAGCATAGGACAGATCAATGAGCAGTTCTTC TRBV7-9 few TRBJ2-1 -
CASSSTSIAGYTYEQYF TGTGCCAGCAGTTCTACCTCCATAGCGGGGTACACCTACGAGCAGTACTTC TRBV6-2/TRBV6-3 - TRBJ2-7 TRBD2
CASTSQGSYNSPLHF TGTGCCAGTACCTCGCAGGGCTCCTATAATTCACCCCTCCACTTT TRBV19 - TRBJ1-6 -
CASSPERDRYEQFF TGTGCCAGCAGCCCCGAGCGGGATAGGTATGAGCAGTTCTTC TRBV5-4 - TRBJ2-1 TRBD2
CSVSGQIYNEQFF TGCAGCGTATCGGGACAAATTTACAATGAGCAGTTCTTC TRBV29-1 - TRBJ2-1 -
CASSPTLDEQYF TGTGCCAGCAGCCCTACGTTGGACGAGCAGTACTTC TRBV7-9 few TRBJ2-7 -
CASSLTQSSYEQYF TGTGCCAGCAGCTTGACCCAGAGTTCCTACGAGCAGTACTTC TRBV5-4 few TRBJ2-7 -
CASSEPLVGAKNIQYF TGTGCCAGCAGTGAACCCCTAGTCGGCGCCAAAAACATTCAGTACTTC TRBV2 - TRBJ2-4 -
CASSPGLTGPDTQYF TGTGCCAGCAGCCCGGGGCTGACAGGCCCAGATACGCAGTATTTT TRBV7-2 many TRBJ2-3 -